This T cell receptor beta chain came from a study of T cells in localized non-small cell lung cancer. The CDR3 runs to 14 residues. Germline V CDR1 and CDR2: LNHDA, SQIVND (reference sequence). V lost 0 bases to trimming and J lost 1 base, with 6 bases between them. As to this clone: Antigen: not known.

Libraries were prepared by immunoSEQ multiplex PCR; TCRdb keeps only in-frame clonotypes and omits some of them. Of some 2,200 clones listed, more than 30% are singletons. Study findings and constraints: Sequencing covered just one tumor region, so heterogeneity cannot be ruled out. The study found T cell clonality highest in uninvolved adjacent lung, above tumor. There was an association of higher blood T cell density with longer overall survival.

V and J are TRBV19 and TRBJ1-1; D remains ambiguous. The source is a female donor at least 60 years old with stage I lung adenocarcinoma. The starting material was lung tumor tissue, obtained before any cancer treatment. The DNA for the CDR3 is TGTGCCAGTAGTATAGATCTAGAGAACACTGAAGCTTTCTTT. Translating gives CASSIDLENTEAFF.